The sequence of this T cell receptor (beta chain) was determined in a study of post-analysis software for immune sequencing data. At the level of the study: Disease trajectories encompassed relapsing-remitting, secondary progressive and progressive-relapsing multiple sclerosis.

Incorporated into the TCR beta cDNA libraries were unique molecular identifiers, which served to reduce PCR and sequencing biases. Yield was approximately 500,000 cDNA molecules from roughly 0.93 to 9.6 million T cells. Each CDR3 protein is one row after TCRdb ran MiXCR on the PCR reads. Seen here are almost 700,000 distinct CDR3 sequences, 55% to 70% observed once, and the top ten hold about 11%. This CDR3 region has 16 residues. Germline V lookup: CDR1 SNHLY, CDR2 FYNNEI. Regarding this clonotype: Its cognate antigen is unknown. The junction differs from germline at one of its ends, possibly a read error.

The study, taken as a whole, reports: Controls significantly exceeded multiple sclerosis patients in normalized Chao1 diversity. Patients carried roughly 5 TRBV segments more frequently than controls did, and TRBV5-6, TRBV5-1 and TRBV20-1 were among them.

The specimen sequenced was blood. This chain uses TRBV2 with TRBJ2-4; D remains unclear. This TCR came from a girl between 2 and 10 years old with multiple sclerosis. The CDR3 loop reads CASRVLRTPSRDEQYF. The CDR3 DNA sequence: TGCGCCAGCAGAGTCTTACGGACCCCTTCTCGCGATGAGCAGTACTTC. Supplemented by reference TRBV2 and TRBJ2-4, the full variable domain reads EPEVTQTPSHQVTQMGQEVILRCVPISNHLYFYWYRQILGQKVEFLVSFYNNEISEKSEIFDDQFSVERPDGSNFTLKIRSTKLEDSAMYFCASRVLRTPSRDEQYFGAGTRLSVL.